The source of this TCR beta chain is a study of blood T cell repertoires in COVID-19. Across the study: From the United States, Italy and Spain came samples of acute and convalescent COVID-19. Sources were T cells, B-cell-depleted T cells, or PBMCs; the material itself was cDNA or gDNA.

Assay: immunoSEQ multiplex PCR; the TCRdb copy retains only in-frame clones and omits some. The sample contains 150,000 to 200,000 clones, roughly 88% of which appear only once. Enrollees, about 18 to 89 years old, lived in about two dozen US areas. In Cohort 3, a recovered donor had either two negative PCRs, clearance, or symptom resolution. V dropped 5 bases and J dropped 1 base, with 14 bases sitting between them. This CDR3 has 15 residues. Germline CDR1 and CDR2: LNHDA and SQIVND (reference sequence). The sequenced sample was PBMCs or T cells enriched from blood (not recorded which). This chain joins TRBV19 and TRBJ1-1; no firm D call. The clonotype comes from a woman aged 18 to 35 who had recovered from COVID-19. The CDR3 bases are TGTGCCAGTAGTCTCTTGGGGAGGACGAACACTGAAGCTTTCTTT. This codes for CASSLLGRTNTEAFF.